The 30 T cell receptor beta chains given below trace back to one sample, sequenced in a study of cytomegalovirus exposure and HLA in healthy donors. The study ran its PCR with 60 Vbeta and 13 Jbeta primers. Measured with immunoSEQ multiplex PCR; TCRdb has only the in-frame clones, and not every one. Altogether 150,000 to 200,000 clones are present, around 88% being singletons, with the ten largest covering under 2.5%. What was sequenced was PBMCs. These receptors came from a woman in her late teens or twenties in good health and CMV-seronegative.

CDR3 coding DNA: TGTGCCACGGTCCGCGGCGGGTGGATTTCTGGGGCCAACGTCCTGACTTTC. Its protein product is CATVRGGWISGANVLTF. The genes are TRBV7-2 and TRBJ2-6; weak D call: TRBD2 (5 bases). The V gene lost 10 bases and the J gene lost 1 base, with 20 bases spanning the gap. The CDR3 contains 17 residues. Germline CDR1 is SGHTA and CDR2 is FQGNSA.

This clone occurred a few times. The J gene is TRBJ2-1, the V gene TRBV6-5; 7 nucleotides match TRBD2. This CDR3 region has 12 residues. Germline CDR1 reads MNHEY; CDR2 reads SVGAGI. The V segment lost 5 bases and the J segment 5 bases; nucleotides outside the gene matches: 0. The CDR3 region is CASSRGDNEQFF. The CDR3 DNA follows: TGTGCCAGCAGTCGGGGGGACAATGAGCAGTTCTTC.

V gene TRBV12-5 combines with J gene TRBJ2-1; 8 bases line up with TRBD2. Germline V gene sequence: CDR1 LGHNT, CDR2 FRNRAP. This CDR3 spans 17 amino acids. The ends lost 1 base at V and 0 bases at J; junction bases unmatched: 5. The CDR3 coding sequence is TGTGCTAGTGGTTTGGGGGTCGGGGGGGCCTCCTACAATGAGCAGTTCTTC. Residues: CASGLGVGGASYNEQFF.

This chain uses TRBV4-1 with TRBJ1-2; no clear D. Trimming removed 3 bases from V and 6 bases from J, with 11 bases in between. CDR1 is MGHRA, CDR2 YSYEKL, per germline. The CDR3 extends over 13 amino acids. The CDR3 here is CASSQIGSNGYTF. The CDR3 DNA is TGCGCCAGCAGCCAGATCGGGAGCAATGGCTACACCTTC.

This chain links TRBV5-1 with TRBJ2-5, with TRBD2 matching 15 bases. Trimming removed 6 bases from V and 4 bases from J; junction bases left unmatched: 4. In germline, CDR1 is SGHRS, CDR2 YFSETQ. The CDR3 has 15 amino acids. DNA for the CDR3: TGCGCCAGCACCCCGGGACTAGCGGGAGGAGAGACCCAGTACTTC. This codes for CASTPGLAGGETQYF.

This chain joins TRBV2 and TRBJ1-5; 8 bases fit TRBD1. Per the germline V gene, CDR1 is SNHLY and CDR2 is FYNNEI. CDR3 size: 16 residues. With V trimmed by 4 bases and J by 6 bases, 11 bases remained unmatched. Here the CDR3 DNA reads TGTGCCAGCAGTGCAGCCGGGACAGGTCCCGGTCAGCCCCAGCATTTT. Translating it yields CASSAAGTGPGQPQHF.

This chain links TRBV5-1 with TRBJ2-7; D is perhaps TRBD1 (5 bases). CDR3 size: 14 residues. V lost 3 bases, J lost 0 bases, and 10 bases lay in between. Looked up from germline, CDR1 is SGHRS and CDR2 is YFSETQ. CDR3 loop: CASSSETDSYEQYF. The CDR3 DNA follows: TGCGCCAGCAGCTCGGAGACAGACTCCTACGAGCAGTACTTC.

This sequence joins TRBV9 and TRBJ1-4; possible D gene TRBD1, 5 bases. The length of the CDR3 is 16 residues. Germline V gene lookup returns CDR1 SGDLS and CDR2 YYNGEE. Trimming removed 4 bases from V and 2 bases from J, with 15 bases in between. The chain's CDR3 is CASSSQPGETNEKLFF. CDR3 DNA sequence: TGTGCCAGCAGCTCCCAGCCGGGGGAGACTAATGAAAAACTGTTTTTT.

CDR3 protein: CASSPAGNTEAFF. The CDR3 DNA sequence: TGTGCCAGCAGCCCCGCGGGGAACACTGAAGCTTTCTTT. The rearrangement uses TRBV7-6 and TRBJ1-1; D uncertain. The germline gives CDR1 SGHVS, CDR2 FNYEAQ. V was clipped by 5 bases and J by 1 base, with 8 bases between them. This CDR3 comprises 13 residues.

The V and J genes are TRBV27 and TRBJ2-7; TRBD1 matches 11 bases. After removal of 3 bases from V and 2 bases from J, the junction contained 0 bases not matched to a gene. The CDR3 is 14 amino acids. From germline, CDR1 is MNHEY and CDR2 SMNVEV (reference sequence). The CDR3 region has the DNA TGTGCCAGCAGTTTGGGACAGGGGGCCTACGAGCAGTACTTC. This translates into CASSLGQGAYEQYF.

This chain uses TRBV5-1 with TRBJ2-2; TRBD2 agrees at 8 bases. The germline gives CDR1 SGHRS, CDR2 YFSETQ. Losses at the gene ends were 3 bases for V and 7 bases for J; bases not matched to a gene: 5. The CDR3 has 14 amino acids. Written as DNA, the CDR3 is TGCGCCAGCAGCTCTAGCGGGCAGGTCGGGGAGCTGTTTTTT. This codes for CASSSSGQVGELFF.

The CDR3 protein is CASSSRGTQYF. The CDR3 DNA reads TGTGCCAGCAGTTCCAGGGGGACCCAGTACTTC. The chain recombines TRBV7-9 with TRBJ2-5; a possible D gene is TRBD1 (6 bases). Trimming stripped 6 bases from V and 7 bases from J, with 9 bases between. The CDR3 loop spans 11 amino acids. Germline loops: CDR1 SEHNR, CDR2 FQNEAQ (reference sequence). The full variable domain, with the rest looked up from reference TRBV7-9 and TRBJ2-5, is DTGVSQNPRHKITKRGQNVTFRCDPISEHNRLYWYRQTLGQGPEFLTYFQNEAQLEKSRLLSDRFSAERPKGSFSTLEIQRTEQGDSAMYLCASSSRGTQYFGPGTRLLVL.

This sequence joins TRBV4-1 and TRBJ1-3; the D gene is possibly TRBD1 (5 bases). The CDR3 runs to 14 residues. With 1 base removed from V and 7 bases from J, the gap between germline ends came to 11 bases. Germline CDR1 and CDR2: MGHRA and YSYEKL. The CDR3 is CASSQGWAGNTIYF. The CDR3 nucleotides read TGCGCCAGCAGCCAAGGGTGGGCAGGGAACACCATATATTTT.

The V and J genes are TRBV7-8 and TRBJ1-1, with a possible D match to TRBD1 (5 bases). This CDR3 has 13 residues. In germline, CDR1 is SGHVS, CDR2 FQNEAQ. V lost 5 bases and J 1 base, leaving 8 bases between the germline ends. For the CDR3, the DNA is TGTGCCAGCAGCCCAGGGTGGAACACTGAAGCTTTCTTT. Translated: CASSPGWNTEAFF.

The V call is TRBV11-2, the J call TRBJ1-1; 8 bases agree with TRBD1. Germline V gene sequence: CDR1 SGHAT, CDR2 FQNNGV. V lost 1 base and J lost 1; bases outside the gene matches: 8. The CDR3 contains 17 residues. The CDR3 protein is CASSLAGQGAPNTEAFF. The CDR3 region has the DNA TGTGCCAGCAGCTTAGCCGGGCAGGGGGCACCGAACACTGAAGCTTTCTTT.

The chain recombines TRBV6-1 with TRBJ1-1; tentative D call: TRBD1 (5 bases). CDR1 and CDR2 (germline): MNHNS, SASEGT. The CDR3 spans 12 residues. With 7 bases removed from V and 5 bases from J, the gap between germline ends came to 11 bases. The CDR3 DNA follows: TGTGCCAGCACGGGACTGTGGACTGAAGCTTTCTTT. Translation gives CASTGLWTEAFF.

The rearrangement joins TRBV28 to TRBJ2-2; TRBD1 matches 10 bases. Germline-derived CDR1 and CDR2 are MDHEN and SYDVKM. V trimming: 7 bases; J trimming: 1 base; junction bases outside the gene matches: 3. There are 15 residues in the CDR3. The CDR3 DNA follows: TGTGCCAGCACCGGACAGGGGGTGAACACCGGGGAGCTGTTTTTT. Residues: CASTGQGVNTGELFF.

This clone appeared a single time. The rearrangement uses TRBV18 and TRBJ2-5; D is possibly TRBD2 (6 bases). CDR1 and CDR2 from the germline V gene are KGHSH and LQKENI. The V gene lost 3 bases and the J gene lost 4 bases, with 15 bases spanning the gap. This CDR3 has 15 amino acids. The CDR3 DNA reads TGTGCCAGCTCACCGGGAGGAGTAGTAGGAGAGACCCAGTACTTC. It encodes CASSPGGVVGETQYF.

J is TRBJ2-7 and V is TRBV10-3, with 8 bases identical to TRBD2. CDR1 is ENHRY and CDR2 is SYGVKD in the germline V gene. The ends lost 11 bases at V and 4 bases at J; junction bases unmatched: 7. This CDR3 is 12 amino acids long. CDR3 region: CASGGEEYEQYF. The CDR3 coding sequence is TGTGCCTCCGGGGGGGAGGAGTACGAGCAGTACTTC.

The CDR3 DNA sequence: TGTGCCAGCAGCTTGGTCAGGGGGAGCACTGAAGCTTTCTTT. Amino acids: CASSLVRGSTEAFF. The chain joins TRBV11-2 to TRBJ1-1, with 7 nucleotides matching TRBD1. The trim removed 3 bases at V and 4 bases at J, leaving 5 bases unmatched. CDR1 and CDR2 from the germline V gene are SGHAT and FQNNGV. The CDR3 spans 14 residues.

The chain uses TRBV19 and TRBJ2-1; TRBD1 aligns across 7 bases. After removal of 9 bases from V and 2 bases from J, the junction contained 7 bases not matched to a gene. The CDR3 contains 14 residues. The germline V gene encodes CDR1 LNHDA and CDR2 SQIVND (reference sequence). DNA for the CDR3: TGTGCCAGCAGACCCGGGACAGCCTACAATGAGCAGTTCTTC. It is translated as CASRPGTAYNEQFF.

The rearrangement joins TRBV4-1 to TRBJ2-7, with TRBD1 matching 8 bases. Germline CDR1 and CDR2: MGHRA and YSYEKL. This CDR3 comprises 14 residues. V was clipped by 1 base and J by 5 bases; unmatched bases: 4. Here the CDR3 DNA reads TGCGCCAGCAGCCAAGGGACAGGGATCCACGAGCAGTACTTC. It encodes CASSQGTGIHEQYF.

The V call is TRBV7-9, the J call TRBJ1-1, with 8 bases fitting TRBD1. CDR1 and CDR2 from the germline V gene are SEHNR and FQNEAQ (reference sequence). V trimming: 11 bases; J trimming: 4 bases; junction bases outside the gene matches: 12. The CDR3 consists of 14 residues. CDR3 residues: CAGQRQGMSTEAFF. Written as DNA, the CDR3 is TGTGCCGGCCAACGACAGGGGATGAGCACTGAAGCTTTCTTT.

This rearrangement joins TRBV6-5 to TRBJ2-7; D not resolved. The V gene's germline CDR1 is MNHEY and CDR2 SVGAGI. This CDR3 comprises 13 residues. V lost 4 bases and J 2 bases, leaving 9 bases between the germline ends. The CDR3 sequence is CASSSVSTYEQYF. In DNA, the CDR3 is TGTGCCAGCAGTTCAGTGTCCACCTACGAGCAGTACTTC.

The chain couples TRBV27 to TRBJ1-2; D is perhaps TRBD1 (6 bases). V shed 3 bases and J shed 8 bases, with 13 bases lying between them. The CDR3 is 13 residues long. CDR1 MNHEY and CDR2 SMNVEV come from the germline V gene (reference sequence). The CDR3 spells CASSFNRAWGYTF. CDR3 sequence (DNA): TGTGCCAGCAGTTTCAACAGGGCCTGGGGCTACACCTTC.

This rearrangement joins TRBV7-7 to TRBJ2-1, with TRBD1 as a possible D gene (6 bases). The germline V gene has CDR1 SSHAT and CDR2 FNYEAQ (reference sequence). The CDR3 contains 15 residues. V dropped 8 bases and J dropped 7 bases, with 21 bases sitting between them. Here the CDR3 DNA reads TGTGCCAGCTCCACAGGGTCACAATCCCCTAATGAGCAGTTCTTC. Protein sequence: CASSTGSQSPNEQFF.

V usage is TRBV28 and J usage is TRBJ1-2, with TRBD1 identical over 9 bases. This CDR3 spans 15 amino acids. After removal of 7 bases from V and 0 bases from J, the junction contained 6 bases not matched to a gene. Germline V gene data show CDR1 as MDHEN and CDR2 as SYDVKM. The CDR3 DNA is TGTGCCAGCACCCCGACAGGGGGGACTAACTATGGCTACACCTTC. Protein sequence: CASTPTGGTNYGYTF.

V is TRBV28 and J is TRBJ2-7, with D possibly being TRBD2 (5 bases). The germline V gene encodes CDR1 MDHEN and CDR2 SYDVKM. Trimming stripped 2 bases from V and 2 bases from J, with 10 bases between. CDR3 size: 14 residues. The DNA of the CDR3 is TGTGCCAGCAGTTTAGGAGGCAGAGCCTACGAGCAGTACTTC. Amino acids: CASSLGGRAYEQYF.

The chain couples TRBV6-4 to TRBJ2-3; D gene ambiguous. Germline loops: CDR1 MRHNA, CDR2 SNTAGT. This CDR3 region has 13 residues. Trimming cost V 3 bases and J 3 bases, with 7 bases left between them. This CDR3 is CASSDTETDTQYF. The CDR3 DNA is TGTGCCAGCAGTGATACGGAGACAGATACGCAGTATTTT.

CDR3: CSVALAGRTEAFF. CDR3 bases: TGCAGCGTTGCCCTTGCGGGGAGGACTGAAGCTTTCTTT. This chain links TRBV29-1 with TRBJ1-1, with D hard to call. This CDR3 has 13 amino acids. Trimming took 4 bases from V and 5 from J, leaving 14 bases between them. CDR1 SQVTM and CDR2 ANQGSEA come from the germline V gene.